This T cell receptor beta chain was sequenced for a study of T cells in Graves' hyperthyroidism and ophthalmopathy. Study-wide points: In the blood, most expanded thyroid clonotypes above 0.001 appeared as well.

This clonotype was counted only a few times. Its antigen is not identified. TCR beta CDR3 region amplification was performed from RNA transcripts. Initially, a first-round RT-PCR of the TCR CDR3 employed the HTBI primer set. TCRdb fed the multiplex PCR reads into MiXCR, producing one record per CDR3 protein. The sample contains about 400,000 distinct CDR3 sequences, around 14% of which appear only once. Fresh peripheral blood, about 9.9 ml, yielded the PBMCs. Germline CDR1 is MGHRA and CDR2 is YSYEKL. Unmatched junction bases numbered 8, after V lost 4 bases and J lost 10 bases. The CDR3 loop spans 15 amino acids.

V usage is TRBV4-1 and J usage is TRBJ2-5, with TRBD2 matching 14 bases. Sequencing was performed on blood. The receptor's source is a woman aged 18-29 years with Graves' hyperthyroidism that later progressed to Graves' ophthalmopathy. For the CDR3, the DNA is TGCGCCAGCAGCCGACTAGCGGGAGGGACGGGTGGCCAGTACTTC. Its protein is CASSRLAGGTGGQYF.